A single sample gave rise to the 28 T cell receptor beta chains below, sequenced in a study of molecular identifiers for immune sequencing clone quantification. One entry per CDR3 protein, called by TCRdb with MiXCR from the PCR reads. The data contain some 580,000 distinct CDR3 sequences, roughly 23% of them singletons. The sample comprised naive CD8+ T cells from blood, with Jurkat cell RNA spiked in. Subset denoted: FACS-sorted CD8+CD4-CCR7+CD45RA+ naive T cells. All receptors derive from a human donor in good health. Some libraries in this study had Jurkat cell RNA spiked in.

The sample holds many counts of this clonotype. In DNA form, the CDR3 reads TGTGCCATCAGTGAGTCGGCAGGCTACGAGCAGTACTTC. Amino acid sequence: CAISESAGYEQYF. The gene calls are TRBV10-3 and TRBJ2-7; D gene uncertain. CDR3 length: 13 amino acids. V was clipped by 0 bases and J by 3 bases, with 6 bases between them. Germline assignment: CDR1 ENHRY and CDR2 SYGVKD.

This clonotype was seen at least ten times. V usage is TRBV20-1 and J usage is TRBJ2-7; 9 nucleotides align to TRBD2. CDR3 length equals 13 residues. Germline V CDR1 and CDR2: DFQATT, SNEGSKA (reference sequence). The V and J ends lost 2 bases and 7 bases, in that order; junction bases with no gene match: 6. CDR3 amino acids: CSARSGLAREQYF. CDR3 in DNA: TGCAGTGCTAGATCTGGACTAGCGCGTGAGCAGTACTTC.

This clonotype has a count of ten or more. This chain joins TRBV7-9 and TRBJ1-4; D is ambiguous. Trimming left V 1 base short and J 5 bases short, with 5 bases between. The CDR3 runs 13 residues. Germline CDR1 and CDR2: SEHNR and FQNEAQ (reference sequence). Here the CDR3 DNA reads TGTGCCAGCAGCTTAGGAGGGAATGAAAAACTGTTTTTT. Amino acid sequence: CASSLGGNEKLFF.

This clonotype was observed a few times. The rearrangement links TRBV28 to TRBJ1-6; D gene unclear. Germline CDR1 and CDR2: MDHEN and SYDVKM. The CDR3 loop spans 12 amino acids. CDR3 DNA sequence: TGTGGTAGCCGTATTATGAGTTCACCCCTCCACTTT. Its protein product is CGSRIMSSPLHF.

Many counts were recorded for this clonotype. The chain links TRBV20-1 to TRBJ2-1, with TRBD2 matching 10 bases. The CDR3 sequence is 16 residues long. Germline CDR1 DFQATT, CDR2 SNEGSKA (reference sequence). The junction had 16 bases not matched to a gene; V was cut back by 6 bases and J by 8 bases. As DNA, the CDR3 is TGCAGTGCACCCTGCCCAGGACTAGCGGATATGGATGAGCAGTTCTTC. Translation: CSAPCPGLADMDEQFF.

In this sample, this clonotype turned up many times. The CDR3 loop reads CASSLYSSYEQYF. CDR3 bases: TGTGCCAGCAGTTTGTATTCGTCCTACGAGCAGTACTTC. The rearrangement links TRBV5-5 to TRBJ2-7; no reliable D call. The CDR3 length is 13 residues. Trimming left V 5 bases short and J 1 base short, with 10 bases between. CDR1 SGHKS and CDR2 YYEKEE come from the germline V gene (reference sequence).

The chain carries TRBV6-2 or TRBV6-3 and TRBJ1-6; 9 nucleotides agree with TRBD1. There are 15 residues in the CDR3. The junction had 9 bases not matched to a gene; V was cut back by 7 bases and J by 8 bases. Germline assignment: CDR1 MNHEY and CDR2 SVGEGT. CDR3 in amino acids: CASIPGTGRYSPLHF. CDR3 sequence (DNA): TGTGCCAGCATTCCCGGGACAGGGCGATATTCACCCCTCCACTTT.

The J gene is TRBJ2-5, the V gene TRBV4-3, with D possibly TRBD1 on 5 matching bases. The V gene's germline CDR1 is LGHNA and CDR2 YSLEER. The CDR3 covers 17 residues. Trimming removed 3 bases from V and 2 bases from J, with 19 bases in between. CDR3 coding DNA: TGCGCCAGCAGCCAGGCGTTGCAGGGTACTCGGCAAGAGACCCAGTACTTC. It codes for CASSQALQGTRQETQYF.

Many counts were recorded for this clonotype. J is TRBJ1-1 and V is TRBV10-2; tentative D call: TRBD1 (5 bases). This CDR3 contains 15 residues. Germline CDR1 WSHSY, CDR2 SAAADI. V dropped 2 bases and J dropped 4 bases, with 14 bases sitting between them. CDR3 sequence: CASSEVGGPATEAFF. CDR3 DNA sequence: TGCGCCAGCAGTGAGGTTGGGGGTCCTGCCACTGAAGCTTTCTTT.

This clonotype was found many times. At one of its ends the junction is not consistent with the germline gene, which may arise from a read error. The chain combines TRBV12-5 with TRBJ2-4, with D perhaps TRBD1 (5 bases). Germline V gene sequence: CDR1 LGHNT, CDR2 FRNRAP. The CDR3 sequence is 12 residues long. CDR3 amino acids: CASGLPDQGRHF. CDR3 nucleotide sequence: TGTGCTAGTGGTTTGCCAGACCAGGGTCGGCACTTC.

Of note for this clonotype: This may come from a read error, since a much larger clone is one base off. This chain links TRBV29-1 with TRBJ2-5; no clear D. Germline V CDR1 and CDR2: SQVTM, ANQGSEA. The CDR3 extends over 14 amino acids. DNA of the CDR3: TGCAGCGTGGGGTACAGACCCGATTTGGAGACCCAGTGCTTC. Translation gives CSVGYRPDLETQCF.

There are many counts of this clonotype. The rearrangement links TRBV20-1 to TRBJ1-1; no clear D gene. The CDR3 length is 12 residues. Trimming shortened V by 4 bases and J by 1 base, and 7 bases separated the two germline ends. Per the germline V gene, CDR1 is DFQATT and CDR2 is SNEGSKA (reference sequence). The CDR3 bases are TGCAGTGCTATGGCGGGGAACACTGAAGCTTTCTTT. Translating it yields CSAMAGNTEAFF.

In its sample, this clonotype was seen a few times. The rearrangement joins TRBV20-1 to TRBJ1-1; D not certain. Trimming removed 7 bases at V and 0 bases at J, with 6 bases between. Germline V gene lookup returns CDR1 DFQATT and CDR2 SNEGSKA (reference sequence). This CDR3 is built from 11 residues. CDR3 protein: CSGRLNTEAFF. CDR3 DNA: TGCAGTGGCAGACTGAACACTGAAGCTTTCTTT.

Points on this clonotype: It may be a read error: a sequence one base away is much more abundant. V usage is TRBV7-9 and J usage is TRBJ2-3; the match to TRBD2 covers 10 bases. The CDR3 has 18 amino acids. CDR1 SEHNR and CDR2 FQNEAQ come from the germline V gene (reference sequence). J lost 2 bases, V lost 1 base, and 9 bases had no gene match. CDR3 DNA: TGTGCCAGCAGCTTAGTGGTCTCAGCGGGGGGGGCCACAGATACGCAGTATTTT. Its translation: CASSLVVSAGGATDTQYF.

This rearrangement joins TRBV20-1 to TRBJ2-3, with TRBD2 identical over 10 bases. This CDR3 region has 15 residues. V lost 6 bases, J lost 7 bases, and 13 bases stayed unmatched. Germline loops: CDR1 DFQATT, CDR2 SNEGSKA (reference sequence). The CDR3 sequence: CSAPEVAGGPNTQYF. Written as DNA, the CDR3 is TGCAGTGCCCCGGAGGTAGCGGGAGGCCCGAATACGCAGTATTTT.

V and J are TRBV10-1 and TRBJ2-7; maybe TRBD1 (5 bases). The V gene's germline CDR1 is WNHNN and CDR2 SYGVQD (reference sequence). The CDR3 sequence is 17 residues long. Trimming took 6 bases from V and 4 from J, leaving 25 bases between them. The CDR3 spells CASRCEWGPKDPYEQYF. As DNA, the CDR3 is TGCGCCAGCAGATGTGAGTGGGGCCCGAAAGATCCATACGAGCAGTACTTC.

This clonotype was detected only a few times. The J gene is TRBJ2-5, the V gene TRBV7-9; maybe TRBD1 (6 bases). CDR1 and CDR2 (germline): SEHNR, FQNEAQ (reference sequence). Trimming pared 3 bases from V and 3 bases from J, leaving 20 bases between. The CDR3 spans 17 residues. As DNA, the CDR3 is TGTGCCAGCAGCTTTAGTGGGCAGGGGTCGCTAAAAGAGACCCAGTACTTC. Amino acid sequence: CASSFSGQGSLKETQYF.

This clonotype was observed many times. The rearrangement uses TRBV6-6 and TRBJ1-2; TRBD1 matches 10 bases. The ends lost 6 bases at V and 8 bases at J; junction bases unmatched: 12. Germline V lookup: CDR1 MNHNY, CDR2 SVGAGI (reference sequence). This CDR3 is 15 amino acids long. The CDR3 sequence: CASSPAGTGASGYTF. Written as DNA, the CDR3 is TGTGCCAGCAGCCCTGCCGGGACAGGGGCGTCAGGCTACACCTTC.

This clonotype was seen a handful of times. The chain carries TRBV5-4 and TRBJ2-7; D call uncertain. V was cut by 1 base and J by 1 base, with 9 bases left in between. Germline lookup yields CDR1 SGHNT and CDR2 YYREEE (reference sequence). The CDR3 spans 14 residues. CDR3 nucleotide sequence: TGTGCCAGCAGCTTGTACACGGGTTCCTACGAGCAGTACTTC. Translating it yields CASSLYTGSYEQYF.

About this clonotype itself: A much more abundant neighbour one base away suggests this may be a read error. V gene TRBV19 combines with J gene TRBJ2-7; tentatively, D is TRBD1 (6 bases). CDR1 and CDR2 (germline): LNHDA, SQIVND (reference sequence). Trimming left V 5 bases short and J 9 bases short, with 17 bases between. The CDR3 runs to 13 residues. CDR3 DNA: TGTGCCAGTAGTGGGGGCCCCGTCATCGGGCAGTACTTC. Translated: CASSGGPVIGQYF. The full variable domain, with the rest looked up from reference TRBV19 and TRBJ2-7, is DGGITQSPKYLFRKEGQNVTLSCEQNLNHDAMYWYRQDPGQGLRLIYYSQIVNDFQKGDIAEGYSVSREKKESFPLTVTSAQKNPTAFYLCASSGGPVIGQYFGPGTRLTVT.

This chain uses TRBV27 with TRBJ2-7, with TRBD1 identical over 12 bases. Germline V gene data show CDR1 as MNHEY and CDR2 as SMNVEV (reference sequence). The trim removed 1 base at V and 3 bases at J, leaving 10 bases unmatched. The CDR3 is 18 residues long. CDR3: CASSLYFLRDRGLYEQYF. DNA of the CDR3: TGTGCCAGCAGTTTATACTTCCTCCGGGACAGGGGGCTCTACGAGCAGTACTTC.

On this clonotype: It may be a read error: a sequence one base away is much more abundant. The CDR3 carries no conserved terminal phenylalanine or tryptophan, so it likely arises from a read error. The rearrangement joins TRBV5-1 to TRBJ2-7, with a tentative D call TRBD2 (5 bases). V was shortened by 0 bases and J by 3 bases, with 13 bases between the two germline ends. Germline loops: CDR1 SGHRS, CDR2 YFSETQ. The CDR3 loop spans 15 amino acids. The CDR3 protein is CASSLAGNGYYEQYI. In DNA form, the CDR3 reads TGCGCCAGCAGCTTGGCCGGGAACGGGTACTACGAGCAGTACATC.

Details on this clonotype: This clone may be a read error of a much larger clone one base away. Likely a read error: the CDR3 ends without its conserved phenylalanine or tryptophan. The V and J genes are TRBV4-1 and TRBJ1-1; D perhaps matches TRBD1 (5 bases). V was cut by 4 bases and J by 4 bases, with 19 bases left in between. The CDR3 extends over 16 amino acids. Germline lookup yields CDR1 MGHRA and CDR2 YSYEKL. The CDR3 sequence: CASSLDQGMVGTEAFS. The CDR3 DNA follows: TGCGCCAGCAGCCTCGATCAGGGTATGGTGGGCACTGAAGCTTTCTCT.

This clonotype showed up just a few times. The gene calls are TRBV13 and TRBJ1-1, with D unclear. V lost 5 bases and J 6 bases, leaving 13 bases between the germline ends. The CDR3 consists of 13 residues. CDR1 and CDR2 from the germline V gene are PRHDT and FYEKMQ (reference sequence). This CDR3 reads CASSPPRSPEAFF. The CDR3 nucleotides read TGTGCCAGCAGCCCTCCCCGTTCCCCTGAAGCTTTCTTT. The whole variable domain, remainder taken from reference TRBV13 and TRBJ1-1, is AAGVIQSPRHLIKEKRETATLKCYPIPRHDTVYWYQQGPGQDPQFLISFYEKMQSDKGSIPDRFSAQQFSDYHSELNMSSLELGDSALYFCASSPPRSPEAFFGQGTRLTVV.

This clonotype has a single count. A much larger clone lies a single base off, so this may be a read error. V usage is TRBV9 and J usage is TRBJ2-7, with D possibly TRBD2 on 6 matching bases. The CDR3 is made up of 13 amino acids. Germline V gene sequence: CDR1 SGDLS, CDR2 YYNGEE. The V end was cut by 1 base, the J end by 6 bases, with 11 bases between. The CDR3 DNA reads as TGTGCCAGCAGCGTATTCGGGGGAGGCGAGCAGTACTTC. Encoded protein: CASSVFGGGEQYF.

This clonotype has ten or more counts. CDR3 sequence: CASSYSTSIGEQYF. The CDR3 DNA follows: TGTGCCAGCAGTTACTCGACGTCTATCGGCGAGCAGTACTTC. V gene TRBV6-5 combines with J gene TRBJ2-7; D is ambiguous. The V end lost 0 bases, the J end lost 6 bases, and 12 bases lay between the germline ends. Germline loops: CDR1 MNHEY, CDR2 SVGAGI. The CDR3 has 14 residues.

This clonotype appeared a few times. The chain is built from TRBV7-2 and TRBJ2-5; D is perhaps TRBD1 or TRBD2 (7 bases each). V was clipped by 0 bases and J by 5 bases, with 13 bases between them. Per the germline V gene, CDR1 is SGHTA and CDR2 is FQGNSA. The CDR3 is 15 residues long. The CDR3 coding sequence is TGTGCCAGCAGCTTAGCCAGGGGGGGTCCGGAGACCCAGTACTTC. It translates to CASSLARGGPETQYF. Variable domain in full (rest from reference TRBV7-2 and TRBJ2-5): GAGVSQSPSNKVTEKGKDVELRCDPISGHTALYWYRQSLGQGLEFLIYFQGNSAPDKSGLPSDRFSAERTGGSVSTLTIQRTQQEDSAVYLCASSLARGGPETQYFGPGTRLLVL.

This chain uses TRBV12-3 or TRBV12-4 with TRBJ2-5; 9 positions match TRBD1. V dropped 5 bases and J dropped 4; count of bases not matched to a gene: 5. This CDR3 contains 14 residues. The CDR3: CASSARQGGETQYF. CDR3 DNA sequence: TGTGCCAGCAGTGCCCGACAGGGGGGAGAGACCCAGTACTTC.